A single T cell receptor (beta chain) is shown here with its context. The specificity of this receptor is unknown. It has no much larger one-base neighbor in the sample; base qualities were not kept. There are 14 amino acids in the CDR3, from cysteine to phenylalanine inclusive. The CDR3 DNA has 42 bases and is translated from base 1. The germline V gene (reference sequence) supplies CDR1 MNHNY and CDR2 SVGAGI. V and J are trimmed by 8 bases and 6 bases, and the gene matches miss 7 bases of the junction. The data derive from a study of OX40 agonist ivuxolimab in advanced cancers. A note on the overall study: Ivuxolimab, which targeted the costimulatory receptor OX40 (CD134), was an agonistic, fully human IgG2 monoclonal antibody. Peripheral TCRbeta sequencing was intended to test whether TCR sequence diversity was altered and clonal T-cell expansion was caused by ivuxolimab. The paper covers the monotherapy dose-escalation part of the phase I ivuxolimab trial, which included N of about 50 patients. The dose-escalation cohort was 82.7% male with a mean age of approximately 59 years, ranging from about 23 to 85. Patients were allowed to have had prior anti-PD-1, anti-PD-L1 or anti-CTLA-4 therapy, and approximately 39% of the dose-escalation patients had been treated with checkpoint inhibitors. Among the approximately 54 dose-escalation patients, approximately 20 had hepatocellular carcinoma, roughly 15 melanoma, 9 renal cell carcinoma and 9 head and neck cancer. Intravenous ivuxolimab was administered to patients every 2 weeks at six dose levels: 0.01, 0.1, 0.3, 1.5, 3 and 10 mg/kg. Partial responses occurred in three dose-escalation patients: two with cutaneous melanoma and one with hepatocellular carcinoma. The full study reports these points: Low levels of normalized T-cell clonal expansion were also shown by some nonresponding patients. The antigen specificity of the peripheral T cells that underwent clonal expansion was not determined. At doses of 0.1 to 3.0 mg/kg, clonal expansion of both CD4+ and CD8+ T cells in blood was seen between baseline and week 6. In the 0.1-3.0 mg/kg groups, partial responders had among the lowest normalized peripheral clonal expansion, particularly in CD8+ T cells. On average, CD8+ T cells showed more expanded clones than CD4+ T cells after ivuxolimab.

Patients with autoimmune disease history or receiving systemic immunosuppression were excluded from the trial. Peripheral blood for TCR sequencing was collected from all dose cohorts at baseline, on cycle 4 day 1, and on cycle 7 day 1. The samples were taken from a phase I, first-in-human, multicenter, open-label dose-escalation trial of ivuxolimab. Adults with locally advanced or metastatic melanoma, renal cell carcinoma, hepatocellular carcinoma or head and neck squamous cell carcinoma were enrolled in the trial. Before TCR sequencing, CD4+ T cells and CD8+ T cells from peripheral blood were sorted into separate populations. Genomic DNA was isolated from the sorted cells so that the TCRbeta CDR3 region could be sequenced. The immunoSEQ Assay was used for sequencing of TCRbeta CDR3 regions. Imported from immuneACCESS, the table was reduced by TCRdb to in-frame sequences with V and J called. These copies leave out some clones; in studies compared against another copy, an unresolved V gene accounts for under half, and the cause of the remainder is not known. In all, the sample holds about 66,000 clones, and approximately 78% of those were seen once. The top ten hold 5% of the sample.

This receptor was taken from an adult with an advanced solid tumor such as melanoma, head and neck, liver or kidney cancer. The sample consisted of CD4+ or CD8+ T cells sorted from blood, taken in a trial of the OX40 agonist ivuxolimab. The V and J genes are TRBV6-6 and TRBJ2-2, and 9 bases in between align with TRBD2. The CDR3 protein: CASGSSGIAGELFF. The DNA sequence reads TGTGCCAGCGGTTCTAGCGGGATAGCCGGGGAGCTGTTTTTT.